This T cell receptor (beta chain) was documented in a study of T cells in Graves' hyperthyroidism and ophthalmopathy. Across the whole study: Blood was drawn when the patient was first diagnosed and still untreated.

Thyroid ultrasound and orbital computed tomography, with clinical symptoms and serum thyroxine and TRAb, informed diagnoses. Blood sampling occurred at first hyperthyroidism diagnosis, ahead of any ophthalmopathy symptoms. This clonotype was counted a few times. Its antigen remains unidentified. This CDR3 has 14 residues. V lost 5 bases and J 8 bases, leaving 15 bases between the germline ends. Germline V gene lookup returns CDR1 MNHNS and CDR2 SASEGT. Amplification of TCR beta CDR3 regions was performed using RNA transcripts as template. The study used the HTBI primer set for a first-round RT-PCR of the TCR CDR3. In TCRdb, the multiplex PCR reads were re-called with MiXCR into one record per CDR3 protein. The sample holds 600,000 to 850,000 distinct CDR3 sequences, roughly a sixth seen once. The study, taken as a whole, reports: Model output signaled ophthalmopathy a median 6.5 months ahead of onset.

V and J are TRBV6-1 and TRBJ1-4; D ambiguous. The sample consisted of blood. This clonotype was sampled from a woman aged 45 to 65 with Graves' hyperthyroidism that later progressed to Graves' ophthalmopathy. CDR3 region: CASSPGLVTEKLFF. CDR3 bases: TGTGCCAGCAGTCCCGGGCTCGTTACCGAAAAACTGTTTTTT.